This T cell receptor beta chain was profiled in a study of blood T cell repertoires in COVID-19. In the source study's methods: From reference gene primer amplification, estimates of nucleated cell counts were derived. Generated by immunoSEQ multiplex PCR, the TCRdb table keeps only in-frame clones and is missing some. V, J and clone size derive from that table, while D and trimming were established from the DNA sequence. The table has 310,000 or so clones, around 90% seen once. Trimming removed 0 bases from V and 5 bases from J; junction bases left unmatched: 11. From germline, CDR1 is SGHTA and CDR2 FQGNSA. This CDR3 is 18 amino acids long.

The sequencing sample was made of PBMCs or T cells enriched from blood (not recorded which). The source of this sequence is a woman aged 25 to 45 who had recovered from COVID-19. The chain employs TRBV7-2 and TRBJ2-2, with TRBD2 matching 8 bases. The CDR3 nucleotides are TGTGCCAGCAGCTTAGCGACGATCTTAGCGGGGTGGACCGGGGAGCTGTTTTTT. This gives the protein CASSLATILAGWTGELFF.